These T cell receptor beta chains were read from a single sample in a study of cytomegalovirus exposure and HLA in healthy donors. Method: immunoSEQ multiplex PCR; TCRdb's copy keeps in-frame clones and lacks some. Among about 250,000 clones, about 83% were seen once, and the ten largest hold 2.6%. Material for sequencing was PBMCs. The receptors derive from a young man in good health and CMV-seronegative. The CDR3 runs from the conserved cysteine through the conserved F or W. The order of the fields is clone size, D gene, V gene, J gene, CDR3 DNA, CDR3 protein. D genes are given only for firm matches. Size is stated for part of the rows, as once, few or many counts, or as a class when the clone is expanded.

size: -; D: TRBD1; V: TRBV6-5; J: TRBJ1-6; DNA: TGTGCCAGCACCCTGGGCAGGGGGAAATCACCCCTCCACTTT; CDR3: CASTLGRGKSPLHF
size: -; D: -; V: TRBV10-1; J: TRBJ1-5; DNA: TGCGCCAGCAGTGGAGGGAAGGATCAGCCCCAGCATTTT; CDR3: CASSGGKDQPQHF
size: -; D: -; V: TRBV5-6; J: TRBJ1-5; DNA: TGTGCCAGCAGCTTGGGGCAGGTTAGCAATCAGCCCCAGCATTTT; CDR3: CASSLGQVSNQPQHF
size: -; D: -; V: TRBV5-6; J: TRBJ2-7; DNA: TGTGCCAGCAGCTTGGATCCAGTAGGGGCCGGGGAGCAGTACTTC; CDR3: CASSLDPVGAGEQYF
size: -; D: -; V: TRBV27; J: TRBJ2-5; DNA: TGTGCCAGCAGTTTATTACAGGGTGGGGAGACCCAGTACTTC; CDR3: CASSLLQGGETQYF
size: -; D: -; V: TRBV5-6; J: TRBJ2-3; DNA: TGTGCCAGCAGCTTGACTTCGGGTGCAGATACGCAGTATTTT; CDR3: CASSLTSGADTQYF
size: -; D: TRBD1; V: TRBV5-6; J: TRBJ2-3; DNA: TGTGCCAGCAGCCCTGGACAGGGGACCCCAGATACGCAGTATTTT; CDR3: CASSPGQGTPDTQYF
size: -; D: TRBD1; V: TRBV5-1; J: TRBJ1-4; DNA: TGCGCCAGCAGCCCGGGACAGCCTAATGAAAAACTGTTTTTT; CDR3: CASSPGQPNEKLFF
size: -; D: -; V: TRBV9; J: TRBJ2-7; DNA: TGTGCCAGCAGCGTAGGCCCGAGGGAGGTTTACGAGCAGTACTTC; CDR3: CASSVGPREVYEQYF
size: -; D: -; V: TRBV28; J: TRBJ2-7; DNA: TGTGCCAGCAGTTTAGGAGCGGTCACGTACGAGCAGTACTTC; CDR3: CASSLGAVTYEQYF
size: -; D: TRBD1; V: TRBV7-9; J: TRBJ2-5; DNA: TGTGCCAGCAGCCCACAGGACAGGAACCAAGAGACCCAGTACTTC; CDR3: CASSPQDRNQETQYF
size: -; D: TRBD2; V: TRBV7-9; J: TRBJ2-7; DNA: TGTGCCAGCAGCTTAGGGAGTAGCGGGACCCCCTACGAGCAGTACTTC; CDR3: CASSLGSSGTPYEQYF
size: once; D: -; V: TRBV6-4; J: TRBJ2-1; DNA: TGTGCCAGCAGTGAGTTTAGCTCCAACAATGAGCAGTTCTTC; CDR3: CASSEFSSNNEQFF
size: few; D: -; V: TRBV6-1; J: TRBJ1-5; DNA: TGTGCCAGCCACAGGGTGAACGGGCAGCCCCAGCATTTT; CDR3: CASHRVNGQPQHF
size: -; D: TRBD1; V: TRBV4-1; J: TRBJ1-2; DNA: TGCGCCAGCAGCCAAGCTCGCAAAGGGGGCCATGGCTACACCTTC; CDR3: CASSQARKGGHGYTF
size: -; D: TRBD1; V: TRBV4-3; J: TRBJ1-1; DNA: TGCGCCAGCAGCCAAGAACCCGGGACAGGGGGCGCGGCTTTCTTT; CDR3: CASSQEPGTGGAAFF
size: -; D: -; V: TRBV7-9; J: TRBJ2-7; DNA: TGTGCCAGCAGCTCCCGACTGAGCTTCTACGAGCAGTACTTC; CDR3: CASSSRLSFYEQYF
size: -; D: TRBD1; V: TRBV5-1; J: TRBJ1-4; DNA: TGCGCCAGCAGCTTACAGGGGCCTAATGAAAAACTGTTTTTT; CDR3: CASSLQGPNEKLFF
size: -; D: -; V: TRBV28; J: TRBJ1-5; DNA: TGTGCCAGCAAGGGGGGGCGGAGCAATCAGCCCCAGCATTTT; CDR3: CASKGGRSNQPQHF
size: once; D: TRBD2; V: TRBV9; J: TRBJ2-5; DNA: TGTGCCAGCAGCGTAGGTACTAGCGGGGGGAAAGAGACCCAGTACTTC; CDR3: CASSVGTSGGKETQYF
size: -; D: -; V: TRBV29-1; J: TRBJ2-5; DNA: TGCAGCGTTGAAGTTCCTCAAGAGACCCAGTACTTC; CDR3: CSVEVPQETQYF
size: -; D: TRBD1; V: TRBV5-1; J: TRBJ1-2; DNA: TGCGCCAGCAGCTCCGGGACAGGACGTATAGGCTACACCTTC; CDR3: CASSSGTGRIGYTF
size: -; D: TRBD1; V: TRBV27; J: TRBJ1-1; DNA: TGTGCCAGCAGTTTCTCTAAACAGGGGGCAGGAGCTTTCTTT; CDR3: CASSFSKQGAGAFF
size: -; D: -; V: TRBV7-9; J: TRBJ2-7; DNA: TGTGCCAGCAGCCCAGTCGATGGGGGACTCTACTCCTACGAGCAGTACTTC; CDR3: CASSPVDGGLYSYEQYF
size: -; D: -; V: TRBV6-5; J: TRBJ1-2; DNA: TGTGCCAGCAGTCGGGGAGCCCACTATGGCTACACCTTC; CDR3: CASSRGAHYGYTF
size: once; D: TRBD1; V: TRBV5-6; J: TRBJ1-2; DNA: TGTGCCAGCAGCTGGGGAGGACAGGGGGGCGGCTACACCTTC; CDR3: CASSWGGQGGGYTF
size: few; D: -; V: TRBV2; J: TRBJ1-5; DNA: TGTGCCAGCAGTGAGGGAGCACAGCTCAATCAGCCCCAGCATTTT; CDR3: CASSEGAQLNQPQHF
size: few; D: -; V: TRBV18; J: TRBJ1-6; DNA: TGTGCCAGCTCACCGGGACAAGGAAATTCACCCCTCCACTTT; CDR3: CASSPGQGNSPLHF
size: once; D: TRBD2; V: TRBV27; J: TRBJ2-7; DNA: TGTGCCAGCAGTGACCTAGCGGAGTTATCCTACGAGCAGTACTTC; CDR3: CASSDLAELSYEQYF
size: -; D: -; V: TRBV6-7; J: TRBJ2-3; DNA: TGTGCCAGCAGTTACTCGTTCGTTGCAGATACGCAGTATTTT; CDR3: CASSYSFVADTQYF
size: -; D: -; V: TRBV11-2; J: TRBJ1-1; DNA: TGTGCCAGCAGCTTAGATTGGGGCGGAGCTTTCTTT; CDR3: CASSLDWGGAFF
size: -; D: -; V: TRBV19; J: TRBJ1-2; DNA: TGTGCCAGTAGAGGGCAGGGGCGTTTGGGAGGCTACACCTTC; CDR3: CASRGQGRLGGYTF
size: few; D: -; V: TRBV7-2; J: TRBJ1-6; DNA: TGTGCCAGCAGCTCGAGTTTTTATTCACCCCTCCACTTT; CDR3: CASSSSFYSPLHF
size: -; D: -; V: TRBV27; J: TRBJ2-2; DNA: TGTGCCAGCAGAACCTCTGTCCGGGGAGCTGTTTTAGAGCTGTTTTTT; CDR3: CASRTSVRGAVLELFF
size: few; D: -; V: TRBV9; J: TRBJ2-7; DNA: TGTGCCAGCAGCCGGATCGGGGTGGGCTACGAGCAGTACTTC; CDR3: CASSRIGVGYEQYF
size: -; D: TRBD2; V: TRBV28; J: TRBJ2-1; DNA: TGTGCCAGCAGTTTAGGGACTAGCGGCCCAATCTCCTACAATGAGCAGTTCTTC; CDR3: CASSLGTSGPISYNEQFF
size: -; D: -; V: TRBV5-6; J: TRBJ1-1; DNA: TGTGCCAGCAGCAAATCGACGGGGACTGAAGCTTTCTTT; CDR3: CASSKSTGTEAFF
size: -; D: -; V: TRBV30; J: TRBJ1-1; DNA: TGTGCCTGGAGTTCAGTCACTGAAGCTTTCTTT; CDR3: CAWSSVTEAFF
size: few; D: -; V: TRBV28; J: TRBJ1-4; DNA: TGTGCCAGCAGACTCTTAAATGAAAAACTGTTTTTT; CDR3: CASRLLNEKLFF
size: -; D: TRBD1; V: TRBV5-1; J: TRBJ2-1; DNA: TGCGCCAGCAGCCCGGGACAGGAGTACAATGAGCAGTTCTTC; CDR3: CASSPGQEYNEQFF
size: -; D: TRBD2; V: TRBV5-4; J: TRBJ2-7; DNA: TGTGCCAGCAGTCCCGATCTCGGACTAGCGGGATACGAGCAGTACTTC; CDR3: CASSPDLGLAGYEQYF
size: -; D: -; V: TRBV5-4; J: TRBJ1-4; DNA: TGTGCCAGCAGCAAGGAAACAGGGCCTTCTGAAAAACTGTTTTTT; CDR3: CASSKETGPSEKLFF
size: -; D: TRBD1; V: TRBV28; J: TRBJ2-7; DNA: TGTGCCAGCAGGCGGCGGACAGGGTCCTACGAGCAGTACTTC; CDR3: CASRRRTGSYEQYF
size: -; D: TRBD1; V: TRBV5-1; J: TRBJ2-2; DNA: TGCGCCACCGACCAGACAGGGTCATCCGGGGAGCTGTTTTTT; CDR3: CATDQTGSSGELFF
size: -; D: -; V: TRBV28; J: TRBJ1-3; DNA: TGTGCCAGCAGTTTCCCCAGGGGAAGTGGAAACACCATATATTTT; CDR3: CASSFPRGSGNTIYF